The present TCR beta chain was sequenced within a study of CD8+ T cells in alopecia areata. Study-level information: Treated individuals took tofacitinib by mouth, 5 to 10 mg twice daily.

Sample treatment: oral pan-JAK inhibitor, 5-10 mg twice daily. RNA, once extracted, was reverse transcribed into cDNA for use as the sequencing template. This table comes from immunoSEQ multiplex PCR, and its TCRdb copy is limited to in-frame clones, with some not included. The sample shows some 150,000 clones, 58% of them seen only once. Deletions cut 3 bases from V and 1 base from J, with 6 bases between. In germline, CDR1 is MDHEN, CDR2 SYDVKM. This CDR3 spans 13 amino acids. Sequenced here: CD4+ T cells sorted from blood, sampled at roughly week 55, from a patient treated with tofacitinib. The chain is built from TRBV28 and TRBJ1-1; D is ambiguous. The TCR originated in a human donor with alopecia areata. CDR3 loop: CASSFVENTEAFF. CDR3 DNA sequence: TGTGCCAGCAGTTTTGTGGAGAACACTGAAGCTTTCTTT.